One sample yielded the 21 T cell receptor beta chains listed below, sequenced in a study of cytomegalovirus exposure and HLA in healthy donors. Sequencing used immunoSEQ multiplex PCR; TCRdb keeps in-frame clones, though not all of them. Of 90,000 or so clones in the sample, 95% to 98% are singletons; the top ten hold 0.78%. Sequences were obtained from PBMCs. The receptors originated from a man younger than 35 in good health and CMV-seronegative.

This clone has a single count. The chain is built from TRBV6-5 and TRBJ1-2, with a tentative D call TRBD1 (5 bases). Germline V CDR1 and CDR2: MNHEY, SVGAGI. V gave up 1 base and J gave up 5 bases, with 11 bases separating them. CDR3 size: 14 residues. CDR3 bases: TGTGCCAGCAGTTACTTGGGGCCCCAATATGGCTACACCTTC. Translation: CASSYLGPQYGYTF.

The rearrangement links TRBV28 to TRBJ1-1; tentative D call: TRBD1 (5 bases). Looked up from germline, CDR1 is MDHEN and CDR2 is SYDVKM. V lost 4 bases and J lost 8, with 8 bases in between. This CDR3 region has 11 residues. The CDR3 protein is CASSWGEEAFF. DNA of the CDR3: TGTGCCAGCAGTTGGGGCGAAGAAGCTTTCTTT.

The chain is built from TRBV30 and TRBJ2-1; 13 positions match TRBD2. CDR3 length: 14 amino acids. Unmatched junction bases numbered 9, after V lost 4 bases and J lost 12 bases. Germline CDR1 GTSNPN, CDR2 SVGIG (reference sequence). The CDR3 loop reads CAWNMGLAGSMQFF. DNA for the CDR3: TGTGCCTGGAACATGGGACTAGCGGGGTCGATGCAGTTCTTC.

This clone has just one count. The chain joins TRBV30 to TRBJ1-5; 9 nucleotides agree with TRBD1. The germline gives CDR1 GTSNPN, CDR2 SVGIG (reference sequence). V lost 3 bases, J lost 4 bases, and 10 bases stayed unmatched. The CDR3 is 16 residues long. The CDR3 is CAWSRYRGLENQPQHF. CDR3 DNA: TGTGCCTGGAGCCGATACAGGGGGCTAGAGAATCAGCCCCAGCATTTT.

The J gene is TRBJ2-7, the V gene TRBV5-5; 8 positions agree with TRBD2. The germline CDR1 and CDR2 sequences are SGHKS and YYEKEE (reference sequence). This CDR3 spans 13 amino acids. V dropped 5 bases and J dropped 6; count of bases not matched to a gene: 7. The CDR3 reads CASRLAGSGEQYV. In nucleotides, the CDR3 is TGTGCCAGCAGATTAGCGGGAAGTGGCGAGCAGTACGTC.

Here the CDR3 reads CASSQDVGQGATIQYF. The CDR3 coding sequence is TGCGCCAGCAGCCAAGATGTTGGGCAGGGGGCAACCATTCAGTACTTC. This rearrangement joins TRBV4-3 to TRBJ2-4; TRBD1 matches at 8 bases. The CDR3 has 16 amino acids. Per the germline V gene, CDR1 is LGHNA and CDR2 is YSLEER. Unmatched junction bases numbered 10, after V lost 0 bases and J lost 9 bases.

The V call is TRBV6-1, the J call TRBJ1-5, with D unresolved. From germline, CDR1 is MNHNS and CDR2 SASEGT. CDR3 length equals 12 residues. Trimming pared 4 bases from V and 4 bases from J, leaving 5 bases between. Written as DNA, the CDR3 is TGTGCCAGCAGTGGGAGAAATCAGCCCCAGCATTTT. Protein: CASSGRNQPQHF.

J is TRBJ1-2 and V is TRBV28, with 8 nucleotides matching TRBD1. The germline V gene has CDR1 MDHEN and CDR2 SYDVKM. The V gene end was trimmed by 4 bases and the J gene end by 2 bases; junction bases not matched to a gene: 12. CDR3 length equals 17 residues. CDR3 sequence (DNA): TGTGCCAGCAGTTCGGGACAGGCAAACTTAGCGAACTATGGCTACACCTTC. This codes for CASSSGQANLANYGYTF.

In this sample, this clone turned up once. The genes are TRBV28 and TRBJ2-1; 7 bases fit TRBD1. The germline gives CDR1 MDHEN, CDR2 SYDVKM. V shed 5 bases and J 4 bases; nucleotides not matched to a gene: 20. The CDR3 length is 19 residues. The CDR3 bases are TGTGCCAGCAGTCTTCGTCGATACACCGGGACAGTATCATACAATGAGCAGTTCTTC. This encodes CASSLRRYTGTVSYNEQFF. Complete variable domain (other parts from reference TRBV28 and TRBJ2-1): DVKVTQSSRYLVKRTGEKVFLECVQDMDHENMFWYRQDPGLGLRLIYFSYDVKMKEKGDIPEGYSVSREKKERFSLILESASTNQTSMYLCASSLRRYTGTVSYNEQFFGPGTRLTVL.

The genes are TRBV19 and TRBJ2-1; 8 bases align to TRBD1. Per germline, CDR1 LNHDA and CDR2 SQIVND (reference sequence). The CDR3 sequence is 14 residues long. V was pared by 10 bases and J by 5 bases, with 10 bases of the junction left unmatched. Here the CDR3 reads CATHHRGFNNEQFF. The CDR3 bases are TGTGCCACCCATCACAGGGGGTTTAACAATGAGCAGTTCTTC.

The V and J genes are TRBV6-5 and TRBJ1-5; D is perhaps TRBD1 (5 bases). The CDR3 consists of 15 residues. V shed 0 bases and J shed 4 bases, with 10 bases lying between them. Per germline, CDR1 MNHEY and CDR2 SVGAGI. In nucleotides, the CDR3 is TGTGCCAGCAGTTACTCAACAGGAGGGAATCAGCCCCAGCATTTT. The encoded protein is CASSYSTGGNQPQHF.

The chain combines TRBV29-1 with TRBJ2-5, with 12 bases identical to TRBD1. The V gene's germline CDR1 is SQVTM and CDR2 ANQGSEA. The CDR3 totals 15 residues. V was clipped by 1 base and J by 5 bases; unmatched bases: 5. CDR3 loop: CSVEGGTGGGETQYF. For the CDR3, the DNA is TGCAGCGTTGAAGGGGGGACAGGGGGCGGGGAGACCCAGTACTTC.

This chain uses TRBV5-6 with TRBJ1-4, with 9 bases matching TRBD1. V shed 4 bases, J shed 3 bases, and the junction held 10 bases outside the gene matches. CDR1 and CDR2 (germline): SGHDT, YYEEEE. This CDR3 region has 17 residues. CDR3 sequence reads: CASSTWGQGHANEKLFF. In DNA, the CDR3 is TGTGCCAGCAGCACATGGGGACAGGGTCATGCTAATGAAAAACTGTTTTTT.

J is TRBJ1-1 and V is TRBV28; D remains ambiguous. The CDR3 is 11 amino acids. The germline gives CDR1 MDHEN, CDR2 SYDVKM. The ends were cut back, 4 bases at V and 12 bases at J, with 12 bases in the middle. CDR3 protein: CASSSGGSTFF. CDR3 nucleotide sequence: TGTGCCAGCAGTTCGGGAGGGAGTACTTTCTTT.

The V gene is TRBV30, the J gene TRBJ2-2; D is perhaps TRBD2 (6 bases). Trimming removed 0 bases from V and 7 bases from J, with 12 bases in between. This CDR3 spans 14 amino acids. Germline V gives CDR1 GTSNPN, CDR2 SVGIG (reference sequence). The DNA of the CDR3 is TGTGCCTGGAGTGTACGTAGCGGCGGCGGGGAGCTGTTTTTT. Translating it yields CAWSVRSGGGELFF.

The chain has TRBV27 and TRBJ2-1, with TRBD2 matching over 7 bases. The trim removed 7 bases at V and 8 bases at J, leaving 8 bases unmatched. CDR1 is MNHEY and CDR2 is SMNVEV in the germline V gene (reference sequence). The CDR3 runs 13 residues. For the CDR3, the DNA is TGTGCCAGCAAGGTGGGAGGGCCCTATGAGCAGTTCTTC. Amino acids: CASKVGGPYEQFF.

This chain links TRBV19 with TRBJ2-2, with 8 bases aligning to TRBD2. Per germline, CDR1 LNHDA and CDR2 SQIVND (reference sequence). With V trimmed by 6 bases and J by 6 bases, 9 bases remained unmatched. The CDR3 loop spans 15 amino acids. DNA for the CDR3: TGTGCCAGTAGAGGCGCGGGAGGCCTCGCCGGGGAGCTGTTTTTT. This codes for CASRGAGGLAGELFF.

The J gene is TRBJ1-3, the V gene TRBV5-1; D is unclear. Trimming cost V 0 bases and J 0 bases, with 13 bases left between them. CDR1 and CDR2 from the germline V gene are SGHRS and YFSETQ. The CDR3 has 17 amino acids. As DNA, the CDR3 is TGCGCCAGCAGCTTGGGCGGTATCCGTAGCTCTGGAAACACCATATATTTT. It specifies CASSLGGIRSSGNTIYF.

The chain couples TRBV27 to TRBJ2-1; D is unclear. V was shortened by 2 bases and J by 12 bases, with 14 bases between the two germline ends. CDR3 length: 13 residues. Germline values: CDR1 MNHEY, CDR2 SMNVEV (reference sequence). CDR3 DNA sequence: TGTGCCAGCAGTTTAGTAGTACAGTCCGGGCAGTTCTTC. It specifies CASSLVVQSGQFF.

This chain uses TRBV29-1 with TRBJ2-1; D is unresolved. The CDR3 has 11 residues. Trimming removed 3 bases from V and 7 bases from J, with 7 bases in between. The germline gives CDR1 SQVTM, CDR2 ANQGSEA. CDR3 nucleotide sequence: TGCAGCGTTGATTCCAGAAATGAGCAGTTCTTC. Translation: CSVDSRNEQFF.

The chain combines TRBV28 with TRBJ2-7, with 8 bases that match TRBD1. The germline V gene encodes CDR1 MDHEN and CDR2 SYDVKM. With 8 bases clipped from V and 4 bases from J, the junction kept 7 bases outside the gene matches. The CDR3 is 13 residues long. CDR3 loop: CASVRTGLYEQYF. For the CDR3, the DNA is TGTGCCAGCGTTAGGACAGGGTTGTACGAGCAGTACTTC.